This TCR beta chain originates from a study of tumor-infiltrating lymphocytes in primary liver carcinoma. TCR beta cDNA was made from around 460 ng total RNA with a constant-region primer. Three rounds of nested multiplex PCR with slightly modified ARM-PCR produced TCR beta libraries. TCRdb called the multiplex PCR reads again in MiXCR, with one record for every CDR3 protein. There are about 200,000 distinct CDR3 sequences in the sample; less than 70% occur only once, and around 7.1% lies in the top ten. This clonotype was recorded many times. The source of the blood RNA was unsorted whole blood, and germline DNA was extracted as well. The sequenced sample consisted of peripheral blood. This sequence originates from a woman aged 55 to 70 with primary liver carcinoma and hepatitis B virus infection.

DNA for the CDR3: TGTGCCAGCAACAGGGGCCCCAATCAGCCCCAGCATTTT. As protein: CASNRGPNQPQHF. The rearrangement joins TRBV12-3 or TRBV12-4 to TRBJ1-5; 7 positions match TRBD1. The CDR3 extends over 13 amino acids. V lost 7 bases to trimming and J lost 3 bases; unmatched junction nucleotides: 3.